This T cell receptor (beta chain) derives from a study of control samples from healthy donors and cancer patients. Trimming shortened V by 7 bases and J by 5 bases, and 6 bases separated the two germline ends. Per the germline V gene, CDR1 is MNHEY and CDR2 is SVGAGI. The CDR3 is 10 amino acids. Clones were sequenced by immunoSEQ multiplex PCR, and TCRdb holds only the in-frame ones, with some missing. The repertoire holds about 80,000 clones, roughly 90% seen once, with approximately 5.1% in the top ten. The rearrangement links TRBV6-5 to TRBJ2-7; a possible D gene is TRBD1 (5 bases). This receptor was obtained from a woman aged 50 to 60 in good health. Material for sequencing was blood. CDR3 sequence reads: CASKGNEQYF. CDR3 sequence (DNA): TGTGCCAGCAAGGGGAACGAGCAGTACTTC.